A single sample is the source of the 18 T cell receptor beta chains below, sequenced in a study of spatial heterogeneity in lung cancer. Described time point: sample taken at primary tumor resection. Unsorted whole RNA samples from tumor, nontumor lung or frozen PBMC were sequenced. MiXCR was run by TCRdb on the 5' RACE reads, yielding one entry per CDR3 protein. The data contain about 6,900 distinct CDR3 sequences, 5% to 6% of them singletons. The sequencing here drew on normal lung tissue next to the tumor, taken at surgery. The receptors originated from a female donor with early-stage non-small cell lung cancer.

This clonotype came up many times. This beta chain is an off-target read within a library intended for alpha chains, so its frequency means little. This chain links TRBV28 with TRBJ2-7; 7 bases align to TRBD2. This CDR3 contains 16 residues. Germline lookup yields CDR1 MDHEN and CDR2 SYDVKM. J gave up 4 bases and V 6 bases, and 15 bases lay outside the gene matches. For the CDR3, the DNA is TGTGCCAGCAGCCCTGCTTTTGCGGTCGGGGGGTACGAGCAGTACTTC. Protein sequence: CASSPAFAVGGYEQYF.

This clonotype occurred many times. Because this beta chain is a stray read in a library intended to capture alpha chains, its abundance should not be given much weight. This chain connects TRBV6-1 to TRBJ1-5, with 7 bases matching TRBD1. CDR3 size: 15 residues. Germline CDR1 MNHNS, CDR2 SASEGT. With V trimmed by 7 bases and J by 0 bases, 6 bases remained unmatched. CDR3 DNA: TGTGCCAGCAATCTTGACAGGGTTAGCAATCAGCCCCAGCATTTT. This encodes CASNLDRVSNQPQHF.

This clonotype was counted at least ten times. This beta chain slipped into a library made for alpha chains as a stray read, so its size is not meaningful. The rearrangement links TRBV24-1 to TRBJ2-3, with 11 bases matching TRBD2. This CDR3 contains 15 residues. J gave up 6 bases and V 4 bases, and 5 bases lay outside the gene matches. In germline, CDR1 is KGHDR, CDR2 SFDVKD. The CDR3 region is CATSDTSGSRDTQYF. The CDR3 DNA sequence: TGTGCCACCAGTGACACTAGCGGGAGTAGGGATACGCAGTATTTT.

This clonotype counts as medium-sized. The library was designed around alpha chains, so this beta chain is a stray read whose abundance carries little weight. The chain combines TRBV20-1 with TRBJ1-5; D is ambiguous. V was cut by 4 bases and J by 1 base, with 5 bases left in between. CDR3 length equals 12 residues. Looked up from germline, CDR1 is DFQATT and CDR2 is SNEGSKA (reference sequence). The CDR3 here is CSATSSNQPQHF. CDR3 DNA sequence: TGCAGTGCTACATCAAGCAATCAGCCCCAGCATTTT.

This clonotype showed up many times. Because this beta chain is a stray read in a library intended to capture alpha chains, its abundance should not be given much weight. J is TRBJ2-7 and V is TRBV28; 8 nucleotides agree with TRBD1. This CDR3 region has 12 residues. Germline V gene lookup returns CDR1 MDHEN and CDR2 SYDVKM. The junction had 6 bases not matched to a gene; V was cut back by 8 bases and J by 6 bases. The CDR3 DNA reads TGTGCCAGCGGGACAGGCCCCTCCGAGCAGTACTTC. Its translation is CASGTGPSEQYF.

This clonotype was observed many times. A library made for alpha chains picked up this beta chain off target, so its size means little. The chain links TRBV25-1 to TRBJ1-4; D remains ambiguous. CDR1 is MGHDK and CDR2 is SYGVNS in the germline V gene. Trimming removed 4 bases at V and 7 bases at J, with 7 bases between. This CDR3 is built from 12 residues. The CDR3 DNA sequence: TGTGCCAGCAGTGTGGGAGCTGAAAAACTGTTTTTT. Its translation is CASSVGAEKLFF.

This clonotype rates as medium-sized. The library was designed around alpha chains, so this beta chain is a stray read whose abundance carries little weight. This rearrangement joins TRBV2 to TRBJ2-7; TRBD2 aligns across 7 bases. The CDR3 runs 14 residues. The germline gives CDR1 SNHLY, CDR2 FYNNEI. V trimming: 6 bases; J trimming: 3 bases; junction bases outside the gene matches: 8. CDR3 DNA: TGTGCCAGCAGGTATCTAGCGGTTAACTACGAGCAGTACTTC. Translated: CASRYLAVNYEQYF.

This clonotype counts as medium-sized. This beta chain came through as a stray read in a library set up for alpha chains, and its size says little. This chain links TRBV30 with TRBJ2-7; 10 nucleotides line up with TRBD2. V lost 2 bases and J lost 13; bases outside the gene matches: 14. CDR1 is GTSNPN, CDR2 SVGIG, per germline (reference sequence). CDR3 length: 14 amino acids. The CDR3 DNA reads TGTGCCTGGAGTCCCTTAAGAGCGGGAGGGCCCGCTTACTTC. Translated, it gives CAWSPLRAGGPAYF.

There are many counts of this clonotype. This beta chain is an off-target read within a library intended for alpha chains, so its frequency means little. The chain carries TRBV5-1 and TRBJ2-3; D not certain. Trimming left V 4 bases short and J 1 base short, with 13 bases between. This CDR3 is 15 amino acids long. Looked up from germline, CDR1 is SGHRS and CDR2 is YFSETQ. CDR3 bases: TGCGCCAGCAGCGTGAACTCTCAGGGCACAGATACGCAGTATTTT. Translation: CASSVNSQGTDTQYF.

Regarding this clonotype: This beta chain is off target for a library built for alpha chains, so its abundance means little. In DNA form, the CDR3 reads TGCAGTGCCGTGCCGGGACTAGCGGGAGGGAGGGGGACCCAGTACTTC. Translation gives CSAVPGLAGGRGTQYF. V gene TRBV20-1 combines with J gene TRBJ2-5; 16 nucleotides align to TRBD2. Germline V gene lookup returns CDR1 DFQATT and CDR2 SNEGSKA (reference sequence). V was pared by 6 bases and J by 7 bases, with 11 bases of the junction left unmatched. This CDR3 has 16 residues.

This clonotype was seen ten or more times. Because this beta chain is a stray read in a library intended to capture alpha chains, its abundance should not be given much weight. CDR3 sequence reads: CSVGDRLAEKLFF. CDR3 DNA sequence: TGCAGCGTTGGGGACAGGCTCGCAGAAAAACTGTTTTTT. V is TRBV29-1 and J is TRBJ1-4; TRBD1 aligns across 8 bases. The CDR3 contains 13 residues. CDR1 is SQVTM and CDR2 is ANQGSEA in the germline V gene. The ends lost 4 bases at V and 8 bases at J; junction bases unmatched: 6.

This clonotype came up many times. This beta chain is a stray sequence in a library constructed for alpha chains; its clone size is not meaningful. The V and J genes are TRBV7-2 and TRBJ2-7, with D unclear. V lost 1 base to trimming and J lost 2 bases, with 9 bases between them. The CDR3 has 14 residues. In germline, CDR1 is SGHTA, CDR2 FQGNSA. This CDR3 is CASSLGQEPYEQYF. CDR3 sequence (DNA): TGTGCCAGCAGCTTAGGCCAAGAACCCTACGAGCAGTACTTC.

A note on this clonotype: The library was prepared for alpha chains; this beta chain is a stray read, so its frequency means little. V is TRBV6-5 and J is TRBJ1-2, with 10 bases lining up with TRBD1. V lost 5 bases to trimming and J lost 4 bases; unmatched junction nucleotides: 4. The CDR3 extends over 14 amino acids. Per the germline V gene, CDR1 is MNHEY and CDR2 is SVGAGI. The CDR3 DNA sequence: TGTGCCAGCAGTCGGACAGGGGGTGGCTATGGCTACACCTTC. It encodes CASSRTGGGYGYTF.

By frequency in the sample, this clonotype is medium-sized. This beta chain represents an off-target read in a library built for alpha chains; its size is of limited meaning. The chain is built from TRBV10-3 and TRBJ2-1; weak D call: TRBD2 (5 bases). Germline CDR1 reads ENHRY; CDR2 reads SYGVKD. V lost 0 bases and J lost 8, with 8 bases in between. The CDR3 runs 13 residues. CDR3: CAISESTRDEQFF. CDR3 DNA: TGTGCCATCAGTGAGTCAACGCGGGATGAGCAGTTCTTC.

At least ten counts were recorded for this clonotype. A library made for alpha chains picked up this beta chain off target, so its size means little. CDR3 sequence: CASIKGGFNEQFF. The DNA of the CDR3 is TGTGCCAGCATCAAAGGGGGGTTCAATGAGCAGTTCTTC. V is TRBV25-1 and J is TRBJ2-1; the D gene could be TRBD1 or TRBD2 (6 bases each). CDR1 is MGHDK and CDR2 is SYGVNS in the germline V gene. CDR3 length: 13 amino acids. Trimming took off 7 bases at V and 6 bases at J, with 13 bases between the two ends.

This clonotype ranks as medium-sized. This beta chain was picked up by a library intended for alpha chains and is off target, so its count carries little meaning. The chain joins TRBV28 to TRBJ2-1; 10 bases align to TRBD2. The CDR3 sequence is 16 residues long. The V and J ends lost 3 bases and 8 bases, in that order; junction bases with no gene match: 10. The germline V gene has CDR1 MDHEN and CDR2 SYDVKM. CDR3 sequence (DNA): TGTGCCAGCAGTTTCTCTAGCGGGAGAGGTAACGATGAGCAGTTCTTC. Protein product: CASSFSSGRGNDEQFF.

Many counts were recorded for this clonotype. This beta chain appears as a stray read in a library generated for alpha chains; its size is not informative. V and J are TRBV7-2 and TRBJ2-1; a weak D match, TRBD2 (6 bases). The V end was cut by 5 bases, the J end by 6 bases, with 20 bases between. Germline V gene data show CDR1 as SGHTA and CDR2 as FQGNSA. The CDR3 consists of 16 residues. The CDR3 region is CASSTPPEGQGNEQFF. CDR3 nucleotide sequence: TGTGCCAGCAGCACCCCGCCGGAGGGCCAGGGCAATGAGCAGTTCTTC.

By sample share, this clonotype is medium-sized. This beta chain represents an off-target read in a library built for alpha chains; its size is of limited meaning. The chain combines TRBV28 with TRBJ2-5; 7 bases are a match to TRBD2. The CDR3 spans 13 residues. The J segment lost 7 bases and the V segment lost 5 bases, leaving 7 bases of the junction unmatched. CDR1 is MDHEN and CDR2 is SYDVKM in the germline V gene. The CDR3 sequence is CASSGGTTGTQYF. CDR3 in DNA: TGTGCCAGCAGTGGGGGGACTACGGGGACCCAGTACTTC.